This TCR beta chain came from a study of blood T cells in healthy people across ages. This clonotype was seen a few times. This CDR3 has 15 residues. Germline V gives CDR1 ENHRY, CDR2 SYGVKD. Trimming at V came to 5 bases and at J to 1 base, leaving 3 bases not matched to a gene. PCR was performed a second time for roughly 7 to 12 cycles using a sample-barcoded 5' primer and a J-beta primer mix. TCRdb re-analysed the 5' RACE reads in MiXCR, keeping a single row per CDR3 protein. The table has about 780,000 distinct CDR3 sequences, about a quarter seen once. These data were also filed under a second study, of T cells of mothers and their children. That source reports: The donors comprised more than 5 children and their three healthy Caucasian mothers.

The genes are TRBV10-3 and TRBJ2-5; 11 positions agree with TRBD2. The sequence was collected from a boy aged 5-17 years in good health. What was sequenced was blood. Here the CDR3 reads CAISPSGGLQETQYF. The CDR3 DNA sequence: TGTGCCATCAGTCCTAGCGGGGGGCTCCAAGAGACCCAGTACTTC.